This entry lists 32 T cell receptor beta chains sequenced from one sample in a study of cytomegalovirus exposure and HLA in healthy donors. The PCR used 60 Vbeta and 13 Jbeta primers. Data came from immunoSEQ multiplex PCR; TCRdb stores just in-frame clones and leaves some out. The table has over 150,000 clones, 80% to 85% seen once. The sample taken for sequencing was PBMCs. The origin of the receptors is a boy aged 2 to 10 in good health and CMV-seronegative.

In its sample, this clone was seen a few times. This chain links TRBV29-1 with TRBJ2-4; TRBD1 might be the D (6 bases). Trimming stripped 4 bases from V and 8 bases from J, with 9 bases between. This CDR3 comprises 11 residues. Germline V CDR1 and CDR2: SQVTM, ANQGSEA. The CDR3 DNA is TGCAGCGTTGGGACAGTATACATTCAGTACTTC. Translated, it gives CSVGTVYIQYF.

CDR3 nucleotides: TGTGCCAGCAGCCCTCCTAGGAGGTACGGCTACACCTTC. It yields the protein CASSPPRRYGYTF. The V gene is TRBV28, the J gene TRBJ1-2; unclear D gene. The CDR3 has 13 residues. The germline V and J ends were trimmed by 6 bases and 8 bases, with 16 bases remaining between them. CDR1 is MDHEN, CDR2 SYDVKM, per germline.

The V call is TRBV5-6, the J call TRBJ1-2, with a tentative D call TRBD1 (5 bases). V was trimmed by 2 bases and J by 3 bases, leaving 8 bases between them. Germline V lookup: CDR1 SGHDT, CDR2 YYEEEE. The CDR3 is 13 residues long. CDR3 in amino acids: CASSFGGDYGYTF. CDR3 nucleotides: TGTGCCAGCAGCTTTGGGGGGGACTATGGCTACACCTTC. Full variable domain (outside the CDR3, taken from reference TRBV5-6 and TRBJ1-2): DAGVTQSPTHLIKTRGQQVTLRCSPKSGHDTVSWYQQALGQGPQFIFQYYEEEERQRGNFPDRFSGHQFPNYSSELNVNALLLGDSALYLCASSFGGDYGYTFGSGTRLTVV.

This clone has more than one count but fewer than ten. The V gene is TRBV5-1, the J gene TRBJ1-1; no clear D gene. CDR3 size: 13 residues. The germline V gene has CDR1 SGHRS and CDR2 YFSETQ. V lost 2 bases and J lost 5, with 10 bases in between. The DNA of the CDR3 is TGCGCCAGCAGCTTCGGACTAGGGACTGAAGCTTTCTTT. Residues: CASSFGLGTEAFF.

V and J are TRBV5-1 and TRBJ2-2, with D tentatively TRBD2 (6 bases). V lost 4 bases to trimming and J lost 0 bases, with 16 bases between them. This CDR3 has 17 amino acids. The germline V gene has CDR1 SGHRS and CDR2 YFSETQ. The DNA of the CDR3 is TGCGCCAGCAGCCCTATCGGGTGGGGGGCGAACACCGGGGAGCTGTTTTTT. Protein product: CASSPIGWGANTGELFF.

The chain carries TRBV5-5 and TRBJ1-5, with a weak D call TRBD1 (6 bases). The CDR3 is 14 residues long. The V gene's germline CDR1 is SGHKS and CDR2 YYEKEE (reference sequence). Trimming pared 1 base from V and 2 bases from J, leaving 7 bases between. CDR3 in amino acids: CASSLSGGNQPQHF. CDR3 DNA: TGTGCCAGCAGCTTGTCAGGGGGCAATCAGCCCCAGCATTTT.

This chain uses TRBV27 with TRBJ1-2; D is undetermined. Germline CDR1 reads MNHEY; CDR2 reads SMNVEV (reference sequence). Trimming took off 4 bases at V and 4 bases at J, with 16 bases between the two ends. This CDR3 contains 15 residues. The DNA of the CDR3 is TGTGCCAGCAGTTCCTCCCCCCGGGATCGCTATGGCTACACCTTC. Its translation is CASSSSPRDRYGYTF.

V is TRBV7-2 and J is TRBJ2-2; 14 nucleotides match TRBD2. The J segment lost 4 bases and the V segment lost 5 bases, leaving 3 bases of the junction unmatched. This CDR3 spans 16 amino acids. Germline lookup yields CDR1 SGHTA and CDR2 FQGNSA. The DNA of the CDR3 is TGTGCCAGCAGCCGACTAGCGGGAGGGGGCACCGGGGAGCTGTTTTTT. This gives the protein CASSRLAGGGTGELFF.

This rearrangement joins TRBV9 to TRBJ2-1; 10 bases match TRBD1. The CDR3 runs 16 residues. Trimming cost V 4 bases and J 8 bases; bases outside gene matches: 12. Germline-derived CDR1 and CDR2 are SGDLS and YYNGEE. The CDR3 DNA sequence: TGTGCCAGCAGCCCGAACAACGTGGACAGGGGGTATGAGCAGTTCTTC. As protein: CASSPNNVDRGYEQFF. The whole variable domain, filled in from reference TRBV9 and TRBJ2-1, reads DSGVTQTPKHLITATGQRVTLRCSPRSGDLSVYWYQQSLDQGLQFLIQYYNGEERAKGNILERFSAQQFPDLHSELNLSSLELGDSALYFCASSPNNVDRGYEQFFGPGTRLTVL.

This rearrangement joins TRBV19 to TRBJ2-2, with D perhaps TRBD2 (5 bases). With 8 bases removed from V and 4 bases from J, the gap between germline ends came to 17 bases. Per the germline V gene, CDR1 is LNHDA and CDR2 is SQIVND (reference sequence). There are 15 residues in the CDR3. CDR3 DNA sequence: TGTGCCAGTGGAATAAGGTTGGGGAGCACCGGGGAGCTGTTTTTT. Protein product: CASGIRLGSTGELFF.

The chain couples TRBV2 to TRBJ2-7; 14 nucleotides line up with TRBD2. The CDR3 is 16 amino acids. J was trimmed by 3 bases and V by 8 bases; bases with no gene match: 9. CDR1 and CDR2 from the germline V gene are SNHLY and FYNNEI. The CDR3 region is CASLTSGRALSYEQYF. The CDR3 DNA reads TGTGCCAGCTTGACTAGCGGGAGGGCCTTGAGCTACGAGCAGTACTTC. The full variable domain, completed using reference TRBV2 and TRBJ2-7, is EPEVTQTPSHQVTQMGQEVILRCVPISNHLYFYWYRQILGQKVEFLVSFYNNEISEKSEIFDDQFSVERPDGSNFTLKIRSTKLEDSAMYFCASLTSGRALSYEQYFGPGTRLTVT.

This clone was counted between two and nine times. This chain uses TRBV30 with TRBJ2-1; TRBD1 agrees at 9 bases. V trimming: 2 bases; J trimming: 5 bases; junction bases outside the gene matches: 1. The CDR3 covers 13 residues. CDR1 and CDR2 (germline): GTSNPN, SVGIG (reference sequence). The CDR3 DNA is TGTGCCTGGAGTTGGGACAGGGACAATGAGCAGTTCTTC. Translated, it gives CAWSWDRDNEQFF.

The chain employs TRBV5-4 and TRBJ1-1, with 8 bases matching TRBD1. Unmatched junction bases numbered 3, after V lost 2 bases and J lost 0 bases. This CDR3 has 15 amino acids. CDR1 and CDR2 from the germline V gene are SGHNT and YYREEE (reference sequence). CDR3 residues: CASSLAGGLNTEAFF. For the CDR3, the DNA is TGTGCCAGCAGCTTAGCAGGGGGCCTGAACACTGAAGCTTTCTTT.

In its sample, this clone was seen once. This chain uses TRBV4-1 with TRBJ2-5; 9 bases match TRBD1. The J call is uncertain, as TRBJ2-7 better fits the DNA end. CDR1 and CDR2 (germline): MGHRA, YSYEKL. The CDR3 has 16 residues. The CDR3, as DNA: TGCGCCAGCAGCCAATCGACAGGGGGGTCCTCCTACGAGCAGTACTTC. It encodes CASSQSTGGSSYEQYF.

CDR3 sequence: CASSGGLAKNIQYF. The CDR3 DNA reads as TGTGCCAGCAGCGGGGGGTTAGCCAAAAACATTCAGTACTTC. The rearrangement joins TRBV7-9 to TRBJ2-4; D may be TRBD2 (6 bases). The CDR3 has 14 residues. Germline CDR1 and CDR2: SEHNR and FQNEAQ (reference sequence). V shed 5 bases and J shed 0 bases, with 8 bases lying between them.

This chain links TRBV19 with TRBJ1-1; no clear D. CDR1 LNHDA and CDR2 SQIVND come from the germline V gene (reference sequence). The CDR3 has 14 amino acids. The ends were cut back, 6 bases at V and 0 bases at J, with 11 bases in the middle. CDR3 bases: TGTGCCAGTAGCTGGCCCAGTCTGAACACTGAAGCTTTCTTT. This sequence encodes CASSWPSLNTEAFF.

The chain links TRBV28 to TRBJ1-5; no firm D call. The germline V gene has CDR1 MDHEN and CDR2 SYDVKM. CDR3 size: 12 residues. The germline V and J ends were trimmed by 8 bases and 1 base, with 6 bases remaining between them. Here the CDR3 DNA reads TGTGCCAGCGAGGGCAGCAATCAGCCCCAGCATTTT. Translated, it gives CASEGSNQPQHF.

The rearrangement joins TRBV9 to TRBJ2-1; D gene ambiguous. The CDR3 covers 14 residues. V was clipped by 3 bases and J by 4 bases, with 11 bases between them. The germline gives CDR1 SGDLS, CDR2 YYNGEE. CDR3 in amino acids: CASSERLNYNEQFF. The DNA for the CDR3 is TGTGCCAGCAGCGAGAGACTCAATTACAATGAGCAGTTCTTC. The full variable domain, completed using reference TRBV9 and TRBJ2-1, is DSGVTQTPKHLITATGQRVTLRCSPRSGDLSVYWYQQSLDQGLQFLIQYYNGEERAKGNILERFSAQQFPDLHSELNLSSLELGDSALYFCASSERLNYNEQFFGPGTRLTVL.

This chain links TRBV6-1 with TRBJ2-7; 12 bases agree with TRBD1. Trimming took 2 bases from V and 4 from J; bases not matched to a gene: 9. CDR3 length: 17 residues. The germline gives CDR1 MNHNS, CDR2 SASEGT. The CDR3 loop reads CASSEPGQGAKGYEQYF. In DNA, the CDR3 is TGTGCCAGCAGTGAACCGGGACAGGGGGCTAAAGGATACGAGCAGTACTTC.

This sequence joins TRBV29-1 and TRBJ1-2, with 11 positions matching TRBD1. Germline V gene lookup returns CDR1 SQVTM and CDR2 ANQGSEA. V lost 6 bases to trimming and J lost 2 bases; unmatched junction nucleotides: 5. The CDR3 has 14 amino acids. The CDR3 bases are TGCAGCGTCGGGGACAGGGGGACAAACTATGGCTACACCTTC. Its protein product is CSVGDRGTNYGYTF.

Only one count was recorded for this clone. The chain employs TRBV9 and TRBJ2-7, with D possibly being TRBD2 (6 bases). CDR3 size: 13 residues. Trimming shortened V by 6 bases and J by 0 bases, and 10 bases separated the two germline ends. CDR1 is SGDLS and CDR2 is YYNGEE in the germline V gene. This chain's CDR3 is CASTRDSSYEQYF. In DNA form, the CDR3 reads TGTGCCAGCACCCGGGACTCCTCCTACGAGCAGTACTTC.

This chain links TRBV7-6 with TRBJ1-2; 8 positions match TRBD1. This CDR3 contains 15 residues. V shed 1 base and J 7 bases; nucleotides not matched to a gene: 8. Germline-derived CDR1 and CDR2 are SGHVS and FNYEAQ. This chain's CDR3 is CASSLGISGGLGYTF. CDR3 sequence (DNA): TGTGCCAGCAGCTTAGGCATATCAGGGGGCCTTGGCTACACCTTC.

The rearrangement joins TRBV2 to TRBJ2-3; 10 bases align to TRBD1. The CDR3 totals 15 residues. V shed 3 bases, J shed 6 bases, and the junction held 6 bases outside the gene matches. Germline CDR1 reads SNHLY; CDR2 reads FYNNEI. The CDR3 coding sequence is TGTGCCAGCAGTGATTGGGACAGGGGAGGGGATACGCAGTATTTT. Protein: CASSDWDRGGDTQYF.

The chain recombines TRBV4-1 with TRBJ2-7; 8 nucleotides match TRBD1. CDR3 length: 16 amino acids. Germline CDR1 MGHRA, CDR2 YSYEKL. With 0 bases clipped from V and 5 bases from J, the junction kept 9 bases outside the gene matches. The CDR3 DNA reads TGCGCCAGCAGCCAAGAAGGCATACAGGGGGGCCACGAGCAGTACTTC. Translating it yields CASSQEGIQGGHEQYF.

The rearrangement joins TRBV19 to TRBJ1-4, with TRBD1 matching over 8 bases. J gave up 6 bases and V 8 bases, and 5 bases lay outside the gene matches. The CDR3 runs 13 residues. CDR1 and CDR2 from the germline V gene are LNHDA and SQIVND (reference sequence). CDR3 protein: CASRGTGYEKLFF. CDR3 DNA: TGTGCCAGTCGGGGGACAGGTTATGAAAAACTGTTTTTT.

This clone was detected once. The chain is built from TRBV5-1 and TRBJ2-1, with TRBD2 matching 10 bases. With V trimmed by 9 bases and J by 4 bases, 7 bases remained unmatched. The germline CDR1 and CDR2 sequences are SGHRS and YFSETQ. The CDR3 length is 14 residues. The CDR3: CATAASGSYNEQFF. The CDR3 region has the DNA TGCGCCACAGCGGCTAGCGGGAGTTACAATGAGCAGTTCTTC.

This chain links TRBV27 with TRBJ2-1; 13 nucleotides match TRBD2. The germline V gene has CDR1 MNHEY and CDR2 SMNVEV (reference sequence). J lost 7 bases, V lost 2 bases, and 2 bases had no gene match. The CDR3 consists of 15 residues. This CDR3 is CASSLGTSGKNEQFF. The CDR3 nucleotides are TGTGCCAGCAGTTTAGGGACTAGCGGGAAAAATGAGCAGTTCTTC.

The chain joins TRBV6-5 to TRBJ1-3; D gene uncertain. The CDR3 is made up of 13 amino acids. From germline, CDR1 is MNHEY and CDR2 SVGAGI. The V gene lost 0 bases and the J gene lost 9 bases, with 9 bases spanning the gap. In nucleotides, the CDR3 is TGTGCCAGCAGTTACTCTCCTTTCAGCACCATATATTTT. Translated, it gives CASSYSPFSTIYF.

The rearrangement joins TRBV5-1 to TRBJ2-5, with 8 bases matching TRBD2. Per germline, CDR1 SGHRS and CDR2 YFSETQ. The junction had 13 bases not matched to a gene; V was cut back by 5 bases and J by 4 bases. The CDR3 extends over 16 amino acids. Here the CDR3 DNA reads TGCGCCAGCAGTTCACGGGGGGGACTGGAAGGAGAGACCCAGTACTTC. It translates to CASSSRGGLEGETQYF.

The chain combines TRBV7-9 with TRBJ2-7, with 7 bases aligning to TRBD1. The CDR3 loop spans 12 amino acids. J lost 6 bases, V lost 5 bases, and 4 bases had no gene match. Germline CDR1 is SEHNR and CDR2 is FQNEAQ (reference sequence). The CDR3, as DNA: TGTGCCAGCAGCCCGACAGGGTCCGAGCAGTACTTC. Translating it yields CASSPTGSEQYF.

The chain joins TRBV19 to TRBJ1-1; a weak D match, TRBD1 (5 bases). Trimming removed 2 bases from V and 4 bases from J, with 20 bases in between. The length of the CDR3 is 17 residues. Germline V lookup: CDR1 LNHDA, CDR2 SQIVND (reference sequence). The CDR3 coding sequence is TGTGCCAGTAGTATACTTCGGCGGAGGGCAGGGAGCACTGAAGCTTTCTTT. Amino acid sequence: CASSILRRRAGSTEAFF. The whole variable domain, remainder taken from reference TRBV19 and TRBJ1-1, is DGGITQSPKYLFRKEGQNVTLSCEQNLNHDAMYWYRQDPGQGLRLIYYSQIVNDFQKGDIAEGYSVSREKKESFPLTVTSAQKNPTAFYLCASSILRRRAGSTEAFFGQGTRLTVV.

The J gene is TRBJ2-5, the V gene TRBV7-2, with D possibly being TRBD2 (6 bases). The CDR3 has 16 amino acids. Germline CDR1 and CDR2: SGHTA and FQGNSA. V dropped 4 bases and J dropped 2 bases, with 17 bases sitting between them. The CDR3 region has the DNA TGTGCCAGCAGCTATGGGGGGTGGGGCCTACAAGAGACCCAGTACTTC. Amino acid sequence: CASSYGGWGLQETQYF.